These T cell receptor beta chains were read from a single sample in a study of identical twins. TCRdb analysed the 5' RACE reads with MiXCR anew, one entry per CDR3 protein. This sample has 550,000 to 800,000 distinct CDR3 sequences, with just over 7% found just once. These same records also appear under a second study, on yellow fever vaccine responses in identical twins.

Sequenced material: PBMCs. The receptors stem from a woman in her late teens or twenties in good health. CDR3s include the opening cysteine and the closing phenylalanine or tryptophan. Fields, in order: clone size, V gene, D gene, J gene, CDR3 DNA, CDR3 protein. D genes are given only for firm matches. Clone sizes are given selectively: once, few, many, or a class where the clone is expanded.

size: many
V: TRBV5-6
D: TRBD1
J: TRBJ2-1
DNA: TGTGCCAGCAGCTGGAGGGGGACAGGGGTGGGTGAGCAGTTCTTC
CDR3: CASSWRGTGVGEQFF

size: NA
V: TRBV20-1
D: TRBD1
J: TRBJ2-7
DNA: TGCAGTGCTCCTACTGGGACAGGAGCAGCTTACGAGCAGTACTTC
CDR3: CSAPTGTGAAYEQYF

size: many
V: TRBV25-1
D: TRBD1
J: TRBJ1-1
DNA: TGTGCCAGCAGTCAACAGGGGGCCGGGAACACTGAAGCTTTCTTT
CDR3: CASSQQGAGNTEAFF

size: NA
V: TRBV24-1
D: NA
J: TRBJ2-2
DNA: TGTGCCACCAGTGATCACCCCCGAGGAGAGGCTACCGGGGAGCTGTTTTTT
CDR3: CATSDHPRGEATGELFF

size: few
V: TRBV29-1
D: TRBD1
J: TRBJ1-1
DNA: TGCAGCGTTACAGGGGGCAAATTAGGTACTGAAGCTTTCTTT
CDR3: CSVTGGKLGTEAFF

size: few
V: TRBV12-3/TRBV12-4
D: NA
J: TRBJ2-2
DNA: TGTGCCAGCAGTTTACGCCCCAATAAGAACACCGGGGAGCTGTTTTTT
CDR3: CASSLRPNKNTGELFF

size: many
V: TRBV2
D: NA
J: TRBJ1-5
DNA: TGTGCCAGCCTTCCCGGGACCCCGGGTCAGCCCCAGCATTTT
CDR3: CASLPGTPGQPQHF

size: many
V: TRBV24-1
D: NA
J: TRBJ2-3
DNA: TGTGCCACCACTGAAGCGGGCACAGATACGCAGTATTTT
CDR3: CATTEAGTDTQYF

size: few
V: TRBV12-3/TRBV12-4
D: NA
J: TRBJ2-1
DNA: TGTGCCAGCAGTTTCGCAGGGTCCTACAATGAGCAGTTCTTC
CDR3: CASSFAGSYNEQFF

size: many
V: TRBV12-3/TRBV12-4
D: TRBD2
J: TRBJ2-1
DNA: TGTGCCAGCCGGGGAGGGGCTTTATACAATGAGCAGTTCTTC
CDR3: CASRGGALYNEQFF

size: many
V: TRBV3-1
D: TRBD2
J: TRBJ2-7
DNA: TGTGCCAGCAGCCCCCTAGCTAGCGGAGTCTACGAGCAGTACTTC
CDR3: CASSPLASGVYEQYF

size: many
V: TRBV29-1
D: NA
J: TRBJ2-5
DNA: TGCAGCGTTCAGTGGGTGTACCAAGAGACCCAGTACTTC
CDR3: CSVQWVYQETQYF

size: NA
V: TRBV2
D: NA
J: TRBJ1-4
DNA: TGTGCCAGCAGTACACTGCCGCCGGGACTTAATAATGAAAAACTGTTTTTT
CDR3: CASSTLPPGLNNEKLFF

size: many
V: TRBV20-1
D: TRBD2
J: TRBJ2-7
DNA: TGCAGTGCTAGAGATCCAAGTAGCGGGAGTCCTAAGCAGTACTTC
CDR3: CSARDPSSGSPKQYF

size: few
V: TRBV20-1
D: TRBD2
J: TRBJ2-1
DNA: TGCAGTGCTAGAGATATACTAGCGGGAGGATCAAATGAGCAGTTCTTC
CDR3: CSARDILAGGSNEQFF

size: many
V: TRBV21-1
D: NA
J: TRBJ2-3
DNA: TGTGCCAGCAGCAAAGGAGCGGGGAATACGCAGTATTTT
CDR3: CASSKGAGNTQYF

size: NA
V: TRBV20-1
D: NA
J: TRBJ1-6
DNA: TGCAGTGCTATCCCCGACAAGAATTCACCCCTCCACTTT
CDR3: CSAIPDKNSPLHF

size: many
V: TRBV21-1
D: NA
J: TRBJ2-2
DNA: TGTGCCAGCAGCGCGGGAAGCACCGGGGAGCTGTTTTTT
CDR3: CASSAGSTGELFF

size: few
V: TRBV12-3/TRBV12-4
D: TRBD1
J: TRBJ2-3
DNA: TGTGCCAGCAGTGCCCGGACAGGGAGCACAGATACGCAGTATTTT
CDR3: CASSARTGSTDTQYF

size: many
V: TRBV12-5
D: NA
J: TRBJ2-7
DNA: TGTGCTAGTGCGGGTCCCGAGCAGTACTTC
CDR3: CASAGPEQYF

size: few
V: TRBV5-1
D: TRBD1
J: TRBJ1-6
DNA: TGCGCCAGCAGCTACACAGGGGGCGATAATTCACCCCTCCACTTT
CDR3: CASSYTGGDNSPLHF

size: few
V: TRBV11-2
D: NA
J: TRBJ2-7
DNA: TGTGCCAGCAGGGGGGCTAGCGACTACGAGCAGTACTTC
CDR3: CASRGASDYEQYF

size: few
V: TRBV5-1
D: NA
J: TRBJ2-7
DNA: TGCGCCAGCAGCTGGGAAGGCGGACAAAAGCGGGACGAGCAGTACTTC
CDR3: CASSWEGGQKRDEQYF

size: NA
V: TRBV12-3/TRBV12-4
D: NA
J: TRBJ2-3
DNA: TGTGCCAGCAGTTTAAGGAGACTCCAGTATACGCAGTATTTT
CDR3: CASSLRRLQYTQYF

size: few
V: TRBV29-1
D: NA
J: TRBJ1-5
DNA: TGCAGCGTTGTGGATAGCAATCAGCCCCAGCATTTT
CDR3: CSVVDSNQPQHF

size: few
V: TRBV14
D: NA
J: TRBJ2-1
DNA: TGTGCCAGCAGCCGGACCCCGAATAATGAGCAGTTCTTC
CDR3: CASSRTPNNEQFF

size: many
V: TRBV12-3/TRBV12-4
D: TRBD2
J: TRBJ2-7
DNA: TGTGCCAGTTCTCTAGCGGGAGGATGGGAGCAGTACTTC
CDR3: CASSLAGGWEQYF

size: many
V: TRBV10-3
D: NA
J: TRBJ2-2
DNA: TGTGCCATCAGTGGAATTACCGGGGAGCTGTTTTTT
CDR3: CAISGITGELFF

size: few
V: TRBV7-8
D: TRBD1
J: TRBJ1-1
DNA: TGTGCCAGCTTCTCAGGGGGAATGAACACTGAAGCTTTCTTT
CDR3: CASFSGGMNTEAFF

size: few
V: TRBV5-6
D: NA
J: TRBJ2-3
DNA: TGTGCCAGCAGCAGCAGGGTTCTTAAGGATACGCAGTATTTT
CDR3: CASSSRVLKDTQYF

size: NA
V: TRBV7-6
D: NA
J: TRBJ2-5
DNA: TGTGCCAGCAGCTTAGCGGGAGTTTCCGGAGAGACCCAGTACTTC
CDR3: CASSLAGVSGETQYF

size: NA
V: TRBV29-1
D: NA
J: TRBJ2-2
DNA: TGCAGCGTTGCCTCCGGGACGGTCACCGGGGAGCTGTTTTTT
CDR3: CSVASGTVTGELFF

size: few
V: TRBV2
D: TRBD2
J: TRBJ2-1
DNA: TGTGCCAGCAGTGAAGCGACCCTTAGCGGGAGAAGGGCCAATGAGCAGTTCTTC
CDR3: CASSEATLSGRRANEQFF

size: few
V: TRBV11-1
D: NA
J: TRBJ2-1
DNA: TGTGCCAGCAGCTCTATAGGTGGTGGGGACGAGCAGTTCTTC
CDR3: CASSSIGGGDEQFF

size: NA
V: TRBV5-1
D: NA
J: TRBJ1-1
DNA: TGCGCCAGCAGAAACCGGGACACCACTGAAGCTTTCTTT
CDR3: CASRNRDTTEAFF

size: many
V: TRBV2
D: TRBD1
J: TRBJ1-4
DNA: TGTGCCAGCATCGGGGGACAGGGAGGTGAAAAACTACTTTTT
CDR3: CASIGGQGGEKLLF

size: many
V: TRBV4-2
D: TRBD2
J: TRBJ2-5
DNA: TGTGCCAGCAGCCAGACACCCGTAGCGGGGGGCCAAGAGACCCAGTACTTC
CDR3: CASSQTPVAGGQETQYF

size: many
V: TRBV10-1
D: NA
J: TRBJ2-1
DNA: TGCGCCAGCACTCGGGACAATGCGGGTGAGCAGTTCTTC
CDR3: CASTRDNAGEQFF

size: many
V: TRBV5-1
D: TRBD2
J: TRBJ2-1
DNA: TGCGCCAGCAGCTTCGAGCTAGCGGGAAATGAGCAGTTCTTC
CDR3: CASSFELAGNEQFF